Following are 2 T cell receptor beta chains from one sample sequenced in a study of blood T cell repertoires in COVID-19. Profiling relied on immunoSEQ multiplex PCR, and the TCRdb table lists in-frame clones only, not all of them. Among a few hundred thousand clones listed, more than 80% were seen once. The specimen was peripheral blood. The source of these receptors is a woman aged 45-65 years with COVID-19, enrolled during active disease.

V is TRBV5-1 and J is TRBJ1-1, with 8 bases that match TRBD1. The ends lost 4 bases at V and 4 bases at J; junction bases unmatched: 6. The CDR3 consists of 14 residues. Germline values: CDR1 SGHRS, CDR2 YFSETQ. The CDR3 here is CASSGGQVSTEAFF. The DNA of the CDR3 is TGCGCCAGCAGCGGGGGACAGGTTAGCACTGAAGCTTTCTTT.

V is TRBV2 and J is TRBJ1-2; D ambiguous. CDR1 SNHLY and CDR2 FYNNEI come from the germline V gene. V lost 6 bases, J lost 6 bases, and 11 bases lay in between. The CDR3 is 12 residues long. CDR3 sequence (DNA): TGTGCCAGCAGATTTGCCGGGGATGGCTACACCTTC. Translation gives CASRFAGDGYTF. Together with reference TRBV2 and TRBJ1-2, the CDR3 gives the full variable domain: EPEVTQTPSHQVTQMGQEVILRCVPISNHLYFYWYRQILGQKVEFLVSFYNNEISEKSEIFDDQFSVERPDGSNFTLKIRSTKLEDSAMYFCASRFAGDGYTFGSGTRLTVV.